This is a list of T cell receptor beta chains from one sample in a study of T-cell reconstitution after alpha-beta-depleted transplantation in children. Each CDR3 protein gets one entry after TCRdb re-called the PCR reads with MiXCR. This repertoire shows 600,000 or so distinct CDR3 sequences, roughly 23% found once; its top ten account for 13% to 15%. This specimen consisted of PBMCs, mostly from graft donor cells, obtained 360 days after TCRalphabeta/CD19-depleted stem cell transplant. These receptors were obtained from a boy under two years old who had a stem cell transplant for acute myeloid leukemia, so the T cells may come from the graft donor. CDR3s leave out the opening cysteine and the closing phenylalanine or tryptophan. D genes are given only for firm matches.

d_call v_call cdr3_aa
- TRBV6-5 ASSYLGRFNYGYT
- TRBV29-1 SVIGGPGNQPQH
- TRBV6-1 ASSRQTRTKNIQY
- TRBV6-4 ASSRVGGPTYNEQF
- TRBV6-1 ASSPRGGVEQF
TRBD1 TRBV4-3 ASSQGDRGDEQF
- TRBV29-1 SVEGGETQY
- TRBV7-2 ASSLAQVGLYGYT
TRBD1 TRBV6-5 ASRATGVNTEAF
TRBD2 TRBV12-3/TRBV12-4 ASSRGTSGEGYNEQF
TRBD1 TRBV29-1 SVSSGGNQPQH
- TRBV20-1 SARTRTYEQY
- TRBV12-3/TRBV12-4 ASSRGSPLH